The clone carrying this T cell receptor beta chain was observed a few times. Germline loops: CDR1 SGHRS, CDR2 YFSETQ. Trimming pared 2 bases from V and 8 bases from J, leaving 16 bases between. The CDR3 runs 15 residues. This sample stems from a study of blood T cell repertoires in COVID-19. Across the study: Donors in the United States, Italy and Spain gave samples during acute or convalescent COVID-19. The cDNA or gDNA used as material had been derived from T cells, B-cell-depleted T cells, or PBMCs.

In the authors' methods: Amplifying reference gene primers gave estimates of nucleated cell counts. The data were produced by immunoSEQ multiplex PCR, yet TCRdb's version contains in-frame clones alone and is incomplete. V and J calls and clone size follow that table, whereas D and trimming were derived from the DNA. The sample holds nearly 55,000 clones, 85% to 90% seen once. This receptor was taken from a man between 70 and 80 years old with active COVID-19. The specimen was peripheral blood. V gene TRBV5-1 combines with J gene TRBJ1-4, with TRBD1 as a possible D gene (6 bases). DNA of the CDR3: TGCGCCAGCAGCTTAGCCGGGACAACTGGGGAAAAACTGTTTTTT. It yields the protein CASSLAGTTGEKLFF.